The 11 T cell receptor beta chains given below trace back to one sample, sequenced in a study of T cells in Graves' hyperthyroidism and ophthalmopathy. There were TCR beta CDR3 regions amplified from RNA transcripts. In the first-round RT-PCR of the TCR CDR3, the HTBI primer set was used. TCRdb fed the multiplex PCR reads into MiXCR, producing one record per CDR3 protein. Here the sample spans about 680,000 distinct CDR3 sequences, roughly a third being singletons. The material sequenced was blood. The receptors originated from a woman aged 40 to 50 with Graves' hyperthyroidism.

J is TRBJ2-5 and V is TRBV7-8, with 15 bases matching TRBD2. Near its end, the DNA agrees better with TRBJ2-1, so the J call may be wrong. The CDR3 runs to 19 residues. Germline CDR1 and CDR2: SGHVS and FQNEAQ. The CDR3 sequence is CASSLAPGLAGGQYNEQFF. CDR3 DNA sequence: TGTGCCAGCAGCTTAGCTCCGGGACTAGCGGGAGGACAGTACAATGAGCAGTTCTTC.

This clonotype was counted many times. DNA of the CDR3: TGCAGTGCTAGAGTTATGGGACAGGGGTTTTCACCCCTCCACTTT. Translated, it gives CSARVMGQGFSPLHF. J is TRBJ1-6 and V is TRBV20-1; 10 bases fit TRBD1. V was pared by 1 base and J by 9 bases, with 6 bases of the junction left unmatched. CDR1 DFQATT and CDR2 SNEGSKA come from the germline V gene (reference sequence). This CDR3 comprises 15 residues.

This clonotype was counted ten times or more. The DNA for the CDR3 is TGCAGCGTGTGGTTCGGGACAGGTCAGAGCCTACTTTATGGCTACACCTTC. Translated: CSVWFGTGQSLLYGYTF. The chain uses TRBV29-1 and TRBJ1-2; 8 bases fit TRBD1. This CDR3 spans 17 amino acids. V was pared by 6 bases and J by 5 bases, with 20 bases of the junction left unmatched. Germline CDR1 and CDR2: SQVTM and ANQGSEA.

This clonotype has a count of ten or more. The genes are TRBV5-6 and TRBJ1-2; no firm D call. The germline V gene has CDR1 SGHDT and CDR2 YYEEEE. V lost 4 bases and J 3 bases, leaving 10 bases between the germline ends. This CDR3 comprises 13 residues. The CDR3, as DNA: TGTGCCAGCAGCCCGCCGCGGCACTATGGCTACACCTTC. Protein: CASSPPRHYGYTF.

This clonotype was counted ten times or more. The chain uses TRBV19 and TRBJ1-2; possible D gene TRBD1, 5 bases. Trimming left V 3 bases short and J 2 bases short, with 10 bases between. The CDR3 is made up of 14 amino acids. The germline V gene encodes CDR1 LNHDA and CDR2 SQIVND (reference sequence). CDR3 sequence (DNA): TGTGCCAGTAGTATCAGCAGGGAGAACTATGGCTACACCTTC. As protein: CASSISRENYGYTF.

V and J are TRBV19 and TRBJ2-7; D perhaps matches TRBD2 (6 bases). The CDR3 totals 14 residues. Germline-derived CDR1 and CDR2 are LNHDA and SQIVND (reference sequence). V lost 4 bases to trimming and J lost 4 bases, with 14 bases between them. The CDR3 loop reads CASSSRGSNYEQYF. CDR3 in DNA: TGTGCCAGTAGTAGTCGGGGGTCAAATTACGAGCAGTACTTC.

This rearrangement joins TRBV6-1 to TRBJ2-2; no definite D call. The CDR3 contains 15 residues. V shed 4 bases and J shed 2 bases, with 11 bases lying between them. The germline V gene has CDR1 MNHNS and CDR2 SASEGT. In DNA, the CDR3 is TGTGCCAGCAGTGGAAAAAACAGCAACACCGGGGAGCTGTTTTTT. This gives the protein CASSGKNSNTGELFF.

The rearrangement joins TRBV6-6 to TRBJ2-2; TRBD1 matches at 9 bases. CDR1 is MNHNY, CDR2 SVGAGI, per germline (reference sequence). The ends lost 6 bases at V and 5 bases at J; junction bases unmatched: 4. The CDR3 covers 14 residues. The CDR3 nucleotides read TGTGCCAGCAGGAGACAGGGGGGAACCGGGGAGCTGTTTTTT. As protein: CASRRQGGTGELFF.

This clonotype showed up many times. This chain joins TRBV7-2 and TRBJ1-2; maybe TRBD1 (5 bases). Looked up from germline, CDR1 is SGHTA and CDR2 is FQGNSA. Trimming stripped 5 bases from V and 2 bases from J, with 9 bases between. The CDR3 runs to 13 residues. The CDR3 sequence is CASSMGLNYGYTF. Here the CDR3 DNA reads TGTGCCAGCAGCATGGGACTCAACTATGGCTACACCTTC.

The chain links TRBV7-2 to TRBJ1-6; 10 nucleotides align to TRBD1. With V trimmed by 5 bases and J by 10 bases, 5 bases remained unmatched. Germline V gene lookup returns CDR1 SGHTA and CDR2 FQGNSA. The CDR3 has 14 residues. The CDR3 region is CASSHGQGGSPLHF. The DNA for the CDR3 is TGTGCCAGCAGCCATGGACAGGGGGGATCACCCCTCCACTTT. The full variable domain, rest sourced from reference TRBV7-2 and TRBJ1-6, is GAGVSQSPSNKVTEKGKDVELRCDPISGHTALYWYRQSLGQGLEFLIYFQGNSAPDKSGLPSDRFSAERTGGSVSTLTIQRTQQEDSAVYLCASSHGQGGSPLHFGNGTRLTVT.

V is TRBV4-3 and J is TRBJ1-3; D is ambiguous. This CDR3 has 15 residues. V lost 1 base and J 7 bases, leaving 14 bases between the germline ends. CDR1 and CDR2 from the germline V gene are LGHNA and YSLEER. The CDR3 DNA is TGCGCCAGCAGCCAAGCCGACCGGGTCGCCAACACCATATATTTT. This sequence encodes CASSQADRVANTIYF.